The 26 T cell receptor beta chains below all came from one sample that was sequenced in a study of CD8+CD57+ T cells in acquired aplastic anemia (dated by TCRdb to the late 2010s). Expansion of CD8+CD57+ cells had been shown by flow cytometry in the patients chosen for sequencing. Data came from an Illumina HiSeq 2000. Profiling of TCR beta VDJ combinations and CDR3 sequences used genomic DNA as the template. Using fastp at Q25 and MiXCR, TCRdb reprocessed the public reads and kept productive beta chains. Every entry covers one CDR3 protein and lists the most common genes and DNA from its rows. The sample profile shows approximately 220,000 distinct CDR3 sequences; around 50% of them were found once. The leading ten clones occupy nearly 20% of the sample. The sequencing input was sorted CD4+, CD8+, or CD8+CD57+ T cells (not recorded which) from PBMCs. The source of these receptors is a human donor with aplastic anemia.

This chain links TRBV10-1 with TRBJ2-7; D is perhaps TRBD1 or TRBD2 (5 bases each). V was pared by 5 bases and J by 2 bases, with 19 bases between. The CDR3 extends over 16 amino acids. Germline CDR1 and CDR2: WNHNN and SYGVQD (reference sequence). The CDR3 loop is CASSPRDGRDAYEQYF. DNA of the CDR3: TGCGCCAGCAGTCCCCGGGACGGACGCGATGCCTACGAGCAGTACTTC.

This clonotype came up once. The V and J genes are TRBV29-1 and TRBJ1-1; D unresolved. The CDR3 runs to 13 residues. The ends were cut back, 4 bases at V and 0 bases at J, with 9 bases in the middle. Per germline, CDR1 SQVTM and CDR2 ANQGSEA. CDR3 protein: CSVVRRLNTEAFF. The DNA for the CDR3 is TGCAGCGTTGTAAGGCGACTGAACACTGAAGCTTTCTTT. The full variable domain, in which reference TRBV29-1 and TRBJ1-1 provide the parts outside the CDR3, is SAVISQKPSRDICQRGTSLTIQCQVDSQVTMMFWYRQQPGQSLTLIATANQGSEATYESGFVIDKFPISRPNLTFSTLTVSNMSPEDSSIYLCSVVRRLNTEAFFGQGTRLTVV.

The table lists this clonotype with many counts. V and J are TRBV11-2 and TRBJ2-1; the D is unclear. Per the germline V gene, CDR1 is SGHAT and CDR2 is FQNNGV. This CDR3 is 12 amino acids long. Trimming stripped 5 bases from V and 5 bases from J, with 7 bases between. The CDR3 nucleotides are TGTGCCAGCAGCCAGCCAGACAATGAGCAGTTCTTC. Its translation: CASSQPDNEQFF.

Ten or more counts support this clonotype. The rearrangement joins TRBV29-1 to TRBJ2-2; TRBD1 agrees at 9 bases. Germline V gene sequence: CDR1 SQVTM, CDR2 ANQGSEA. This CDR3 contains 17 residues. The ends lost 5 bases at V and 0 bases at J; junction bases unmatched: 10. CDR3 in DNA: TGCAGCGTTCCGGGACAGGGTTCACCAACGAACACCGGGGAGCTGTTTTTT. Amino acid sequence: CSVPGQGSPTNTGELFF.

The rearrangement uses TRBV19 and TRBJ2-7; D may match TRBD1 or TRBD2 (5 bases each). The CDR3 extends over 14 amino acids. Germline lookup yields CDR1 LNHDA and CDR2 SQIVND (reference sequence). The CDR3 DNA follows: TGTGCCAGCAGTACCGGGCGAGGGGCCTACGAGCAGTACGTC. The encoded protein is CASSTGRGAYEQYV.

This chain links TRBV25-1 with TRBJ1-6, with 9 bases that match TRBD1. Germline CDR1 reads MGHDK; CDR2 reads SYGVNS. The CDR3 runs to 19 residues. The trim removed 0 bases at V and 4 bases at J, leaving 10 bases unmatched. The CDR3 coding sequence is TGTGCCAGCAGTGAATATCCGGAACAGGGGGCGGATTATAATTCACCCCTCCACTTT. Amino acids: CASSEYPEQGADYNSPLHF.

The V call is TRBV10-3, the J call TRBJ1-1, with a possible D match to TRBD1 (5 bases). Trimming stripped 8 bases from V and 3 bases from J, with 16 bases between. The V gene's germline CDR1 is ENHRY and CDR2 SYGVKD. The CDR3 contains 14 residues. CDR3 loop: CAIGTGGGDTEAFF. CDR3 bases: TGTGCCATCGGAACTGGAGGAGGGGACACTGAAGCTTTCTTT.

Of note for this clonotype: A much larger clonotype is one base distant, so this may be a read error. CDR3 nucleotides: TGTGCCAGCAGCTTAGGGGGGGGCAAGGGCAGTCAGCCCCAGCATTTT. It specifies CASSLGGGKGSQPQHF. V is TRBV7-9 and J is TRBJ1-5; a weak D match, TRBD1 (6 bases). Trimming removed 1 base from V and 6 bases from J, with 16 bases in between. CDR3 length: 16 amino acids. CDR1 and CDR2 from the germline V gene are SEHNR and FQNEAQ (reference sequence).

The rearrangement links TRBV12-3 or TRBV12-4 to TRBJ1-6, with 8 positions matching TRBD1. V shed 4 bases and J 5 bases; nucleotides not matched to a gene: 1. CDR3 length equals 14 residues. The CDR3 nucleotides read TGTGCCAGCAGTTGGGACAGGAATAATTCACCCCTCCACTTT. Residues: CASSWDRNNSPLHF.

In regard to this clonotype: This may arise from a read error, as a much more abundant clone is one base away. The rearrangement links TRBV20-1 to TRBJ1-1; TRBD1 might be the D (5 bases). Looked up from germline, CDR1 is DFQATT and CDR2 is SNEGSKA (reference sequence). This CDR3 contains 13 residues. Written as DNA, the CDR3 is TGCCGTGCTAGAGATGGGGGGGGCACTGAAGCTTTCTTT. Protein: CRARDGGGTEAFF.

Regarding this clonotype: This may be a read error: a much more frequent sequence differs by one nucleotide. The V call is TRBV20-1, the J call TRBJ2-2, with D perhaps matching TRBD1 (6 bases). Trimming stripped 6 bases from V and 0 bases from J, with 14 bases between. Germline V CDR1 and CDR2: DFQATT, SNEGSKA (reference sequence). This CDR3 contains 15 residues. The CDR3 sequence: CSAAQGQANTGELFF. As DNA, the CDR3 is TGCAGTGCCGCCCAGGGGCAGGCGAACACCGGGGAGCTGTTTTTT.

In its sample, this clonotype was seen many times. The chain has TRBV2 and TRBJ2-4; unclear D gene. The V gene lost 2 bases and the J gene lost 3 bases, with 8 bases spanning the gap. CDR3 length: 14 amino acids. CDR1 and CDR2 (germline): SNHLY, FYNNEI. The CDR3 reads CASSESGFKNIQYF. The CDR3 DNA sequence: TGTGCCAGCAGTGAATCGGGCTTCAAAAACATTCAGTACTTC.

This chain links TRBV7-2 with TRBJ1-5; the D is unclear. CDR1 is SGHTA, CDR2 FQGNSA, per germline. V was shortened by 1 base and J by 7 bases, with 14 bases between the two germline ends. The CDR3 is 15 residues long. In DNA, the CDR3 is TGTGCCAGCAGCTTAGTGGGAGGGTTGGAACAGCCCCAGCATTTT. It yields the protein CASSLVGGLEQPQHF. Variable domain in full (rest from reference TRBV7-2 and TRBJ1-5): GAGVSQSPSNKVTEKGKDVELRCDPISGHTALYWYRQSLGQGLEFLIYFQGNSAPDKSGLPSDRFSAERTGGSVSTLTIQRTQQEDSAVYLCASSLVGGLEQPQHFGDGTRLSIL.

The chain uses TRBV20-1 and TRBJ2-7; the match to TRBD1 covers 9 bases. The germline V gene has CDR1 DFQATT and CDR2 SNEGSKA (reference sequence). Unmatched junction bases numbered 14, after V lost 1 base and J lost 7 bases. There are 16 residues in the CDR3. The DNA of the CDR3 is TGCAGTGCTAGAGCCCCGGGACAGGGATTATATTGGGAGCAGTACTTC. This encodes CSARAPGQGLYWEQYF.

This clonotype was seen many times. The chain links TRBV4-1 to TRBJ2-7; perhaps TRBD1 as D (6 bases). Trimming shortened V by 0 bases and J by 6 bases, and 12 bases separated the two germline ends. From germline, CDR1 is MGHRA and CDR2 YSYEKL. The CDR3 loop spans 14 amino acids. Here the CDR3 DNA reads TGCGCCAGCAGCCAAGAAGTTATCAGGGGCGAGCAGTACTTC. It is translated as CASSQEVIRGEQYF.

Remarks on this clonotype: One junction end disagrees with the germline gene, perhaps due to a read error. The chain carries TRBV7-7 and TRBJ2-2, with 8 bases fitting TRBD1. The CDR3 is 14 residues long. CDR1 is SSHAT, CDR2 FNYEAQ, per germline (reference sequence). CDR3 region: CASSRDRLTGELFF. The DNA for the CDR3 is TGTGCTAGCAGCCGGGACAGGCTCACCGGGGAGCTGTTTTTT.

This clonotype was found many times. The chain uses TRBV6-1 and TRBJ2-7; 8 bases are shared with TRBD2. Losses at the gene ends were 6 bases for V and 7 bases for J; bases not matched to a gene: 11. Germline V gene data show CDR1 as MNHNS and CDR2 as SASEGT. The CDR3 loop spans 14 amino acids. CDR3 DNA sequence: TGTGCCAGCAGGACCCCCGGACTAGCTCCAGAGCAGTACTTC. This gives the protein CASRTPGLAPEQYF.

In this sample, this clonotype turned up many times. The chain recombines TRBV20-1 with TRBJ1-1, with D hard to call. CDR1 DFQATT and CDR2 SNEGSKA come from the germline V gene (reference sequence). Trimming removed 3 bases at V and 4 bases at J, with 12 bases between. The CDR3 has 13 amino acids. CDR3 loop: CSASIWAGTEAFF. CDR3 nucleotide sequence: TGCAGTGCTAGTATATGGGCGGGCACTGAAGCTTTCTTT.

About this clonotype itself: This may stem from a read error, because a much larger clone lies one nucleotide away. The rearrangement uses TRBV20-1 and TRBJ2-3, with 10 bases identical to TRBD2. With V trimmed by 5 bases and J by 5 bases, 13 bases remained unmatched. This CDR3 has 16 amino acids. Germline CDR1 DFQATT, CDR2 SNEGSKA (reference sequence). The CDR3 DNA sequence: TGCAGTGCTCCGGAGGCCAGCGGGGGGGCGGGAGATACGCAGTATTTT. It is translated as CSAPEASGGAGDTQYF.

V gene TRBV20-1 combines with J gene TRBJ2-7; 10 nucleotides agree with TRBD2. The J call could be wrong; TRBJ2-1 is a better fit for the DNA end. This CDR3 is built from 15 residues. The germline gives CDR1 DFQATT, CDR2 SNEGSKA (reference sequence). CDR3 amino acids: CSARNLAGVYNEQFF. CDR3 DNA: TGCAGTGCTAGAAATCTAGCGGGAGTCTACAATGAGCAGTTCTTC.

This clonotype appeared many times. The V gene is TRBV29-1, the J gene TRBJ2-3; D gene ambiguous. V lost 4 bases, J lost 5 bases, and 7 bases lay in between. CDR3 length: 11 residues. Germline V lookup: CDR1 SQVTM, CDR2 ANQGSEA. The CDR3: CSVGVGDTQYF. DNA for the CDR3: TGCAGCGTTGGAGTGGGAGATACGCAGTATTTT.

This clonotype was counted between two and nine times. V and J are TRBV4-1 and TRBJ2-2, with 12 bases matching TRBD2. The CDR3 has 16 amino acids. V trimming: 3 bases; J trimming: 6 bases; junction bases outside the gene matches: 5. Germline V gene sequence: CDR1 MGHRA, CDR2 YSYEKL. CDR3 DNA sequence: TGCGCCAGCAGCCAGGGGGCTAGCGGGGGGGCCGGGGAGCTGTTTTTT. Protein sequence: CASSQGASGGAGELFF.

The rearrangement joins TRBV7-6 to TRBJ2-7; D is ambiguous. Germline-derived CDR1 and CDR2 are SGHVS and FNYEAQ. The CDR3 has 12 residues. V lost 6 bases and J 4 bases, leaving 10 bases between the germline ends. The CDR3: CASSPGQYEQYF. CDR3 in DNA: TGTGCCAGCAGTCCAGGCCAGTACGAGCAGTACTTC.

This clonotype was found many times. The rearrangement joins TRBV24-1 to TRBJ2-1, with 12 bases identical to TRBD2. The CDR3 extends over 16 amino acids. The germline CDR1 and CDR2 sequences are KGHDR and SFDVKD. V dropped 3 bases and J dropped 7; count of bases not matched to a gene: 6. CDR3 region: CATSDGTSGGRNEQFF. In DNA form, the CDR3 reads TGTGCCACCAGTGATGGCACTAGCGGGGGGAGGAATGAGCAGTTCTTC.

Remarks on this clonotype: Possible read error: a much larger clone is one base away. DNA of the CDR3: TGTGCCAGCAGCTTGTTCACGGGACAGGGGCCCAGGAACTATGGCTACACCTTC. This codes for CASSLFTGQGPRNYGYTF. The chain uses TRBV5-4 and TRBJ1-2, with 10 bases matching TRBD1. Germline-derived CDR1 and CDR2 are SGHNT and YYREEE (reference sequence). The CDR3 has 18 amino acids. V gave up 1 base and J gave up 2 bases; unmatched junction bases: 11. Full variable domain (remainder filled in from reference TRBV5-4 and TRBJ1-2): ETGVTQSPTHLIKTRGQQVTLRCSSQSGHNTVSWYQQALGQGPQFIFQYYREEENGRGNFPPRFSGLQFPNYSSELNVNALELDDSALYLCASSLFTGQGPRNYGYTFGSGTRLTVV.

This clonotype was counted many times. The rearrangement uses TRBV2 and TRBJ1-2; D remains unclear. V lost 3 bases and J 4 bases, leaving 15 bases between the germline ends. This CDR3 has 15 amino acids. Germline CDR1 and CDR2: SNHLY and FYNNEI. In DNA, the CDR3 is TGTGCCAGCAGTGACCGGACTGCCTCAGGCTATGGCTACACCTTC. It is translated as CASSDRTASGYGYTF.